The source of this T cell receptor beta chain is a study of shared clonotypes between healthy human individuals. Genomic DNA belonging to each subset was distributed in equal measure over several immunoSEQ plates. Produced via immunoSEQ multiplex PCR; TCRdb's table is partial and in-frame only. The data contain under 650,000 clones, about 96% of them singletons. The CDR3 spans 15 residues. Trimming took 4 bases from V and 4 from J; bases not matched to a gene: 3. In germline, CDR1 is SGHNT, CDR2 YYREEE (reference sequence). Concerning this clone: This CDR3 is also generated by other DNA sequences in the sample.

The gene calls are TRBV5-4 and TRBJ2-1; 12 bases map to TRBD2. This receptor was taken from a woman younger than 45 in good health. The sequenced material came from naive CD4+ T cells sorted from blood. The subset denotes: CD45RA+ positively selected. CDR3 sequence reads: CASSPGTSGYNEQFF. CDR3 coding DNA: TGTGCCAGCAGCCCTGGGACTAGCGGGTACAATGAGCAGTTCTTC. The full variable domain, in which reference TRBV5-4 and TRBJ2-1 provide the parts outside the CDR3, is ETGVTQSPTHLIKTRGQQVTLRCSSQSGHNTVSWYQQALGQGPQFIFQYYREEENGRGNFPPRFSGLQFPNYSSELNVNALELDDSALYLCASSPGTSGYNEQFFGPGTRLTVL.